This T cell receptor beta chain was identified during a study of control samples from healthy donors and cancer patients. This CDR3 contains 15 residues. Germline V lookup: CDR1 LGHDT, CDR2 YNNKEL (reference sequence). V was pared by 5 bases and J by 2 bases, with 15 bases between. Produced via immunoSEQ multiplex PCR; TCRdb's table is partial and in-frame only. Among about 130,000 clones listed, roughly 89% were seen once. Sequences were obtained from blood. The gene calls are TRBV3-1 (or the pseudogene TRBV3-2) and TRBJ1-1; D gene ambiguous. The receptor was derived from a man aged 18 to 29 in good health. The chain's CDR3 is CASSIRALLNTEAFF. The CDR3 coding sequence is TGTGCCAGCAGCATCCGGGCTCTACTTAACACTGAAGCTTTCTTT.